Listed here are 27 T cell receptor beta chains from one sample, sequenced in a study of T cells after yellow fever vaccination. TCRdb re-called the 5' RACE reads with MiXCR, one entry per CDR3 protein. The table has roughly 520,000 distinct CDR3 sequences, less than 25% seen once. This sample comprised PBMCs, obtained 20 to 25 days after the first yellow fever vaccination. The receptors stem from a young man who received the YFV17D yellow fever vaccine.

The chain links TRBV30 to TRBJ2-2; the D is unclear. V lost 1 base to trimming and J lost 6 bases, with 3 bases between them. The CDR3 sequence is 11 residues long. Germline CDR1 is GTSNPN and CDR2 is SVGIG (reference sequence). The CDR3 protein is CAWSGAGELFF. The CDR3 DNA follows: TGTGCCTGGAGTGGGGCCGGGGAGCTGTTTTTT.

The gene calls are TRBV7-9 and TRBJ2-7; the match to TRBD1 covers 7 bases. This CDR3 region has 15 residues. With 4 bases clipped from V and 2 bases from J, the junction kept 8 bases outside the gene matches. CDR1 is SEHNR and CDR2 is FQNEAQ in the germline V gene (reference sequence). CDR3 amino acids: CASSSSRQGTYEQYV. DNA of the CDR3: TGTGCCAGCAGCTCAAGCCGACAGGGCACCTACGAGCAGTACGTC.

This chain uses TRBV20-1 with TRBJ2-5; no clear D gene. Trimming cost V 3 bases and J 2 bases, with 16 bases left between them. The CDR3 spans 15 residues. Germline lookup yields CDR1 DFQATT and CDR2 SNEGSKA (reference sequence). For the CDR3, the DNA is TGCAGTGCTAGCCCAGCAAATCGGGCTCAAGAGACCCAGTACTTC. Protein product: CSASPANRAQETQYF.

The rearrangement links TRBV20-1 to TRBJ1-6; D remains unclear. With 4 bases removed from V and 9 bases from J, the gap between germline ends came to 22 bases. The CDR3 loop spans 16 amino acids. From germline, CDR1 is DFQATT and CDR2 SNEGSKA (reference sequence). In DNA form, the CDR3 reads TGCAGTGCTACCGTCATCGATGGGCTCGGGGTTTCACCCCTCCACTTT. This encodes CSATVIDGLGVSPLHF.

The V call is TRBV12-3 or TRBV12-4, the J call TRBJ2-1, with 8 bases identical to TRBD2. This CDR3 region has 15 residues. Trimming removed 4 bases from V and 6 bases from J; junction bases left unmatched: 8. In DNA, the CDR3 is TGTGCCAGCAGTTCAGGAGCGGGGGACTTCAATGAGCAGTTCTTC. Translating it yields CASSSGAGDFNEQFF.

The chain couples TRBV12-3 or TRBV12-4 to TRBJ2-3; possibly TRBD2 for D (5 bases). V gave up 6 bases and J gave up 2 bases, with 12 bases separating them. The CDR3 totals 14 residues. The CDR3 region is CASSLDSHTDTQYF. In DNA form, the CDR3 reads TGTGCCAGCAGCTTGGACTCCCACACAGATACGCAGTATTTT.

This clonotype came up a few times. This rearrangement joins TRBV27 to TRBJ1-2; 8 nucleotides agree with TRBD1. This CDR3 is 14 amino acids long. V gave up 5 bases and J gave up 8 bases; unmatched junction bases: 10. Germline V CDR1 and CDR2: MNHEY, SMNVEV (reference sequence). The CDR3 DNA follows: TGTGCCAGCAGTCCGCGACAGGGGATCGGAGGCTACACCTTC. Protein product: CASSPRQGIGGYTF.

This clonotype was found a few times. The rearrangement uses TRBV4-1 and TRBJ1-2; perhaps TRBD1 as D (5 bases). The CDR3 contains 15 residues. CDR1 is MGHRA and CDR2 is YSYEKL in the germline V gene. Trimming took off 2 bases at V and 4 bases at J, with 14 bases between the two ends. In nucleotides, the CDR3 is TGCGCCAGCAGCCAATACCCGACAGATATCTATGGCTACACCTTC. It is translated as CASSQYPTDIYGYTF.

V is TRBV20-1 and J is TRBJ1-5; the D gene is possibly TRBD1 (6 bases). The CDR3 totals 11 residues. Germline assignment: CDR1 DFQATT and CDR2 SNEGSKA (reference sequence). The DNA of the CDR3 is TGCAGAGGGACACACAATCAGCCCCAGCATTTT. Encoded protein: CRGTHNQPQHF.

There are a few counts of this clonotype. This chain links TRBV4-1 with TRBJ2-2; 13 bases line up with TRBD2. The J segment lost 1 base and the V segment lost 4 bases, leaving 3 bases of the junction unmatched. The CDR3 sequence is 17 residues long. Germline lookup yields CDR1 MGHRA and CDR2 YSYEKL. CDR3 sequence (DNA): TGCGCCAGCAGCCCCGGGACTAGCGGGGTGAACACCGGGGAGCTGTTTTTT. It specifies CASSPGTSGVNTGELFF.

The chain couples TRBV20-1 to TRBJ2-3; no clear D. Trimming left V 6 bases short and J 6 bases short, with 16 bases between. CDR3 length equals 13 residues. CDR1 and CDR2 (germline): DFQATT, SNEGSKA (reference sequence). The CDR3 bases are TGCAGTGCGGGTCTCTCCCCCGCGGATACGCAGTATTTT. Amino acids: CSAGLSPADTQYF.

The CDR3 nucleotides read TGTGCCAGCAGCTGCGCCCGGACAGGGGTTCTGACGGCCAAAAACATTCAGTACTTC. Its translation is CASSCARTGVLTAKNIQYF. V is TRBV5-4 and J is TRBJ2-4; 9 positions agree with TRBD1. Germline assignment: CDR1 SGHNT and CDR2 YYREEE (reference sequence). This CDR3 comprises 19 residues. Trimming at V came to 3 bases and at J to 1 base, leaving 14 bases not matched to a gene. Full variable domain (outside the CDR3, taken from reference TRBV5-4 and TRBJ2-4): ETGVTQSPTHLIKTRGQQVTLRCSSQSGHNTVSWYQQALGQGPQFIFQYYREEENGRGNFPPRFSGLQFPNYSSELNVNALELDDSALYLCASSCARTGVLTAKNIQYFGAGTRLSVL.

This clonotype was seen a handful of times. The chain recombines TRBV5-6 with TRBJ2-5, with TRBD1 identical over 7 bases. The J segment lost 5 bases and the V segment lost 1 base, leaving 23 bases of the junction unmatched. The CDR3 has 20 residues. The germline gives CDR1 SGHDT, CDR2 YYEEEE. CDR3 amino acids: CASSLLGWFSSTGRGETQYF. The CDR3 DNA sequence: TGTGCCAGCAGCTTGCTTGGCTGGTTCTCTTCGACAGGGCGTGGGGAGACCCAGTACTTC.

The genes are TRBV5-1 and TRBJ1-2, with TRBD1 as a possible D gene (5 bases). CDR3 length: 13 amino acids. V was trimmed by 0 bases and J by 7 bases, leaving 10 bases between them. Germline V gene sequence: CDR1 SGHRS, CDR2 YFSETQ. The CDR3 nucleotides read TGCGCCAGCAGCTTGGCGGGGCGAAGTGGCTACACCTTC. Translated, it gives CASSLAGRSGYTF.

The chain has TRBV7-2 and TRBJ1-6; the D is unclear. In germline, CDR1 is SGHTA, CDR2 FQGNSA. The V end lost 5 bases, the J end lost 9 bases, and 17 bases lay between the germline ends. The CDR3 totals 15 residues. The CDR3 DNA is TGTGCCAGCAGCCAAGACCGGGCCGTATTTTCACCCCTCCACTTT. Protein product: CASSQDRAVFSPLHF.

This clonotype was seen a handful of times. This chain links TRBV19 with TRBJ2-1; TRBD1 aligns across 11 bases. The V segment lost 4 bases and the J segment 6 bases; nucleotides outside the gene matches: 11. The germline V gene has CDR1 LNHDA and CDR2 SQIVND (reference sequence). The CDR3 covers 17 residues. CDR3 amino acids: CASSNPPGTGGPNEQFF. DNA for the CDR3: TGTGCCAGTAGTAACCCACCCGGGACAGGGGGTCCCAATGAGCAGTTCTTC.

This clonotype turned up a few times. The rearrangement joins TRBV3-1 to TRBJ1-5, with D possibly being TRBD1 (5 bases). The V end lost 1 base, the J end lost 5 bases, and 12 bases lay between the germline ends. Germline CDR1 LGHDT, CDR2 YNNKEL (reference sequence). This CDR3 has 15 residues. CDR3 nucleotides: TGTGCCAGCAGCCAAGGGGGAGGGGTCGATCAGCCCCAGCATTTT. Translating gives CASSQGGGVDQPQHF.

This clonotype was seen a few times. V and J are TRBV5-6 and TRBJ2-7; D is unclear. Trimming took off 2 bases at V and 0 bases at J, with 15 bases between the two ends. CDR1 SGHDT and CDR2 YYEEEE come from the germline V gene. The length of the CDR3 is 16 residues. The CDR3 is CASSFLERLSSYEQYV. DNA for the CDR3: TGTGCCAGCAGCTTCCTCGAGCGTCTTAGCTCCTACGAGCAGTACGTC.

This clonotype turned up a few times. This chain links TRBV7-2 with TRBJ2-1, with 8 bases that match TRBD2. Trimming at V came to 7 bases and at J to 3 bases, leaving 5 bases not matched to a gene. Germline V gives CDR1 SGHTA, CDR2 FQGNSA. The CDR3 is made up of 14 amino acids. In DNA form, the CDR3 reads TGTGCCAGCAAAGCGGGGGCCCTCTACAATGAGCAGTTCTTC. Translating gives CASKAGALYNEQFF.

This clonotype was seen more than once but under ten times. The chain links TRBV11-1 to TRBJ2-7; D unresolved. The germline gives CDR1 SGHAT, CDR2 FQDESV (reference sequence). Trimming stripped 4 bases from V and 0 bases from J, with 13 bases between. The CDR3 runs 15 residues. CDR3 coding DNA: TGTGCCAGCAGCTCCCGGGCCTTCGACTCCTACGAGCAGTACTTC. Translated, it gives CASSSRAFDSYEQYF.

J is TRBJ2-5 and V is TRBV15, with 9 bases aligning to TRBD2. There are 18 residues in the CDR3. Germline assignment: CDR1 LNHNV and CDR2 YYDKDF (reference sequence). After removal of 1 base from V and 1 base from J, the junction contained 10 bases not matched to a gene. The CDR3 reads CATSRARGGGSFQETQYF. The CDR3 coding sequence is TGTGCCACCAGCAGAGCCCGCGGGGGGGGGTCATTCCAAGAGACCCAGTACTTC.

The V and J genes are TRBV7-9 and TRBJ1-2, with a possible D match to TRBD1 (5 bases). CDR3 length: 12 amino acids. The germline V and J ends were trimmed by 5 bases and 8 bases, with 12 bases remaining between them. Germline V CDR1 and CDR2: SEHNR, FQNEAQ (reference sequence). CDR3 nucleotides: TGTGCCAGCAGCCTCGACGGGGGGGGCTACACCTTC. Its protein product is CASSLDGGGYTF.

The chain joins TRBV20-1 to TRBJ1-6, with 7 bases that match TRBD1. The CDR3 has 15 residues. Unmatched junction bases numbered 13, after V lost 6 bases and J lost 8 bases. Germline V gene lookup returns CDR1 DFQATT and CDR2 SNEGSKA (reference sequence). The CDR3 loop reads CSAQGGRALYSPLHF. In DNA, the CDR3 is TGCAGTGCCCAGGGGGGCAGGGCCCTTTATTCACCCCTCCACTTT.

This clonotype has a count of ten or more. The chain employs TRBV28 and TRBJ2-4; the D is unclear. Germline V lookup: CDR1 MDHEN, CDR2 SYDVKM. The V end lost 6 bases, the J end lost 8 bases, and 14 bases lay between the germline ends. CDR3 size: 13 residues. This CDR3 reads CASRNNPRDIQYF. The CDR3 coding sequence is TGTGCCAGCAGGAATAATCCTCGGGACATTCAGTACTTC.

This clonotype was seen a handful of times. The rearrangement uses TRBV7-9 and TRBJ2-3, with 8 positions matching TRBD1. The CDR3 runs 14 residues. In germline, CDR1 is SEHNR, CDR2 FQNEAQ (reference sequence). V was clipped by 6 bases and J by 3 bases; unmatched bases: 5. The CDR3 DNA is TGTGCCAGCAGGCACAGGGGGAATACAGATACGCAGTATTTT. Amino acid sequence: CASRHRGNTDTQYF.

Many counts were recorded for this clonotype. Written as DNA, the CDR3 is TGTGCCAGTAGTCAACGGGCCGCAGGCGGGCAGTACTTC. Translating it yields CASSQRAAGGQYF. This chain connects TRBV19 to TRBJ2-7, with D hard to call. Germline CDR1 LNHDA, CDR2 SQIVND (reference sequence). This CDR3 has 13 residues. The ends were cut back, 5 bases at V and 9 bases at J, with 17 bases in the middle.

This chain uses TRBV15 with TRBJ2-3; 7 bases line up with TRBD2. J gave up 4 bases and V 1 base, and 5 bases lay outside the gene matches. CDR3 size: 15 residues. The V gene's germline CDR1 is LNHNV and CDR2 YYDKDF (reference sequence). This CDR3 reads CATSRAGRGPDTQYF. The CDR3 coding sequence is TGTGCCACCAGCAGAGCGGGGAGGGGCCCAGATACGCAGTATTTT.